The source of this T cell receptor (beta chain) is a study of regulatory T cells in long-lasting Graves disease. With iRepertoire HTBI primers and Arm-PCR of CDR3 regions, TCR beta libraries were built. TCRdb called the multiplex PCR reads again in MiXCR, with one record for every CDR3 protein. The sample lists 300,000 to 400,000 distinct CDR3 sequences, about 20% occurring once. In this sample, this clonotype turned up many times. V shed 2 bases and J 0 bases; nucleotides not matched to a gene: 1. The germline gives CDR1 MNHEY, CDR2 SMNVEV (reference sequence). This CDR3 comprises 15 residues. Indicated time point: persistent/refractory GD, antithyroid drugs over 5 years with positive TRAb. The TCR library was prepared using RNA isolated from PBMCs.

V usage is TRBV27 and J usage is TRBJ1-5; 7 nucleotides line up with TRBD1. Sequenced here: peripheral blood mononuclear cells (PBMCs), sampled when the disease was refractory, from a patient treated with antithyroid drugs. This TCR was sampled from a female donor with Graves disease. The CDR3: CASSLEGASNQPQHF. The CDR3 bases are TGTGCCAGCAGTTTAGAGGGGGCTAGCAATCAGCCCCAGCATTTT.